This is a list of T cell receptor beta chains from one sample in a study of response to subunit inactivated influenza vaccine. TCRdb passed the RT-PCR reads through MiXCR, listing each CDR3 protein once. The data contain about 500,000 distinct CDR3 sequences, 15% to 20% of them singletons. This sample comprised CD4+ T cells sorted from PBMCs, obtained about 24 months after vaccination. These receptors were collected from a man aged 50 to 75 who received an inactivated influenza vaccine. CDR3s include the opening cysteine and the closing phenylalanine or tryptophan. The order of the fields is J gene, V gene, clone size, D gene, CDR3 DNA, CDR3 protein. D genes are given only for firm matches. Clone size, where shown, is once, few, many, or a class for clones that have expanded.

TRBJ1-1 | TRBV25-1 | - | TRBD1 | TGTGCCAGCAGTACCCAACAGGGGGCCACTGAAGCTTTCTTT | CASSTQQGATEAFF
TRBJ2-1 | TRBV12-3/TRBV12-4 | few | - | TGTGCCAGCAGCGTAGGGGGGCGCGACAATGAGCAGTTCTTC | CASSVGGRDNEQFF
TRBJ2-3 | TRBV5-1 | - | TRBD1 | TGCGCCAGCAGCGATGGGACAGCCGGCACAGATACGCAGTATTTT | CASSDGTAGTDTQYF
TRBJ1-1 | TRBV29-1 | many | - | TGCAGCGTTGATAGCTCGCGGCAGGATGAAGCTTTCTTT | CSVDSSRQDEAFF
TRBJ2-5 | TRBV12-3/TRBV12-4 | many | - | TGTGCCAGCAGTTTAGGTCGGCAGGCCGGAAAAGAGACCCAGTACTTC | CASSLGRQAGKETQYF
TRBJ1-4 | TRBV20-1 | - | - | TGCAGTCCCAATCCCGGGACCGGGGGTAATGAAAAACTGTTTTTT | CSPNPGTGGNEKLFF
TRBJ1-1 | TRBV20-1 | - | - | TGCAGTGCTACCCCGGGCAGGGGCCGGTTGAACACTGAAGCTTTCTTT | CSATPGRGRLNTEAFF
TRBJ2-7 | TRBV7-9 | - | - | TGTGCCAGCAGCCAAAGTAGCGGAGGGGGGGAGCAGTACTTC | CASSQSSGGGEQYF
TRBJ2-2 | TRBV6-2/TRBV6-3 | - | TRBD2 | TGTGCCAGCAGTCAACCGGGACTAGCGGGATTGCCCGGGGAGCTGTTTTTT | CASSQPGLAGLPGELFF
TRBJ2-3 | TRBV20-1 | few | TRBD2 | TGCAGTGCTAGAGTTGGTAGCGGGAGGGACACAGATACGCAGTATTTT | CSARVGSGRDTDTQYF
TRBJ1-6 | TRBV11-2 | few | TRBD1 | TGTGCCAGCAGCGCATCCGGGACAGAAAATTCACCCCTCCACTTT | CASSASGTENSPLHF
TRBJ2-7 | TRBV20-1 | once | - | TGCAGTGCTAGATTTCTCGCGGGAACCTTATTATACGAGCAGTACTTC | CSARFLAGTLLYEQYF
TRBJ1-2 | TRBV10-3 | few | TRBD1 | TGTGCCATCAGCCAAACGGGACAGGGGGCGACTGGCTACACCTTC | CAISQTGQGATGYTF
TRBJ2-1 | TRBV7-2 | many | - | TGTGCCAGCAGCCTCAGTAATACAGGATCCCAGCAGTTCTTC | CASSLSNTGSQQFF
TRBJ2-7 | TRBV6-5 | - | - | TGTGCCAGCAGTTACTCGGTGCCCGTCTACGAGCAGTACTTC | CASSYSVPVYEQYF
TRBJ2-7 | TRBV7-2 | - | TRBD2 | TGTGCCAGCAGCTTGGTAGCGGGAGATTACGAGCAGTACTTC | CASSLVAGDYEQYF
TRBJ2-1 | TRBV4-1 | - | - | TGCGCCAGCAGCCAAGGGTCAGGGTTCTACAATGAGCAGTTCTTC | CASSQGSGFYNEQFF
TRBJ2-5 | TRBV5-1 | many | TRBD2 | TGCGCCAGCAGGGGACTACAAGAGACCCAGTACTTC | CASRGLQETQYF
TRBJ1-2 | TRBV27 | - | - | TGTGCCAGCAGTTTATCGAGGGAAGCTAACTATGGCTACACCTTC | CASSLSREANYGYTF
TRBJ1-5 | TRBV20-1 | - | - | TGCAGTGCTAGGCCGTATTCAACTAGCAATCAGCCCCAGCATTTT | CSARPYSTSNQPQHF
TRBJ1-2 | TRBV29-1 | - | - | TGCAGCGTCGACGACAGTAACTATGGCTACACCTTC | CSVDDSNYGYTF
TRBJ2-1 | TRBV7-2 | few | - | TGTGCCAGCAGCACGACTAGAGATTTTTACAATGAGCAGTTCTTC | CASSTTRDFYNEQFF